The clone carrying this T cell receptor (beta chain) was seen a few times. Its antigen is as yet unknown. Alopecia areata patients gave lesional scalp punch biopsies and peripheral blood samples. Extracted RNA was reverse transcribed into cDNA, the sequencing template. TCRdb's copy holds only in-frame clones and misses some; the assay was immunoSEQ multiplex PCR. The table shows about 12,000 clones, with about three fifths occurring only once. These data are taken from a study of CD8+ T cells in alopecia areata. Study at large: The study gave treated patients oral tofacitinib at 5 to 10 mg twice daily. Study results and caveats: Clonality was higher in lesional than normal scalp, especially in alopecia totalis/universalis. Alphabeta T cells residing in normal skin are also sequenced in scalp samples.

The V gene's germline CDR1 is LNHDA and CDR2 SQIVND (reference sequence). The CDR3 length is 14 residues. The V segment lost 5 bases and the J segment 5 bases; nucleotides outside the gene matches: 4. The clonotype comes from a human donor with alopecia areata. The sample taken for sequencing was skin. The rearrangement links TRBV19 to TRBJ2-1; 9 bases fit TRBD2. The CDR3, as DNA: TGTGCCAGTAGTGGAGGGACTAGCAACAATGAGCAGTTCTTC. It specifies CASSGGTSNNEQFF.